This TCR beta chain was captured in a study of blood T cell repertoires in COVID-19. Study background: In each case, the material was cDNA or gDNA derived from T cells, B-cell-depleted T cells, or PBMCs.

TCRdb keeps only in-frame clones here, not all; method: immunoSEQ multiplex PCR. The sample has under 250,000 clones, roughly 83% seen once. The germline V gene encodes CDR1 KGHSH and CDR2 LQKENI. V was trimmed by 2 bases and J by 4 bases, leaving 5 bases between them. The CDR3 loop spans 12 amino acids. Sequenced material: peripheral blood. This clonotype was sampled from a woman in her 70s with active or convalescent COVID-19. The rearrangement uses TRBV18 and TRBJ1-1; D is undetermined. The DNA for the CDR3 is TGTGCCAGCTCACCATACAGCACTGAAGCTTTCTTT. Translating gives CASSPYSTEAFF.